This T cell receptor (beta chain) was sequenced for a study of monozygotic twins with inflammatory bowel disease. The CDR3 is 12 amino acids. Per the germline V gene, CDR1 is DFQATT and CDR2 is SNEGSKA (reference sequence). Eight separate reactions for every sample produced the cDNA. Template switching added UMIs carrying a 6-nucleotide sample barcode. With the 5' RACE reads reprocessed, TCRdb shows one record per CDR3 protein and no DNA. This specimen shows about 85,000 distinct CDR3 sequences; the ten leading clones hold around 7.2%. Notes on the study in general: Immunosuppressive treatments differing between patients may have added repertoire variability. A reduction in TCRbeta diversity (inverse Simpson) was seen in IBD patients relative to healthy co-twins.

With regard to this clonotype: The antigen remains undetermined.

The chain is built from TRBV20-1 and TRBJ2-3; the TCRdb call, TRBD2, lacks DNA for checking. The sample taken for sequencing was blood. The TCR originated in a human donor with ulcerative colitis or Crohn's disease, or a healthy co-twin of an affected twin (not recorded which). The CDR3 sequence is CSARGGPDTQYF.